The text below deals with one T cell receptor (beta chain). As yet, its antigen is unknown. This sample stems from a study of cytomegalovirus exposure and HLA in healthy donors. Study observations and caveats: Researchers counted 164 TCR beta chains as cytomegalovirus-associated. Reported performance of the classifier showed diagnosis of cytomegalovirus status with high specificity and sensitivity.

Trimming removed 3 bases from V and 7 bases from J, with 13 bases in between. The CDR3 has 13 amino acids. CDR1 LNHDA and CDR2 SQIVND come from the germline V gene (reference sequence). With 60 Vbeta and 13 Jbeta primers, the PCR was carried out. Clones were read by immunoSEQ multiplex PCR, and TCRdb kept only the in-frame ones, dropping some. The sample lists 130,000 or so clones, 75% to 90% occurring once. Sequenced material: PBMCs. This TCR derives from a man aged 30-40 years in good health and CMV-seronegative. The rearrangement uses TRBV19 and TRBJ2-7, with D perhaps matching TRBD2 (7 bases). CDR3 coding DNA: TGTGCCAGTAGTATTGCGGGGGCGCGGGAGCAGTACTTC. This translates into CASSIAGAREQYF. Complete variable domain (other parts from reference TRBV19 and TRBJ2-7): DGGITQSPKYLFRKEGQNVTLSCEQNLNHDAMYWYRQDPGQGLRLIYYSQIVNDFQKGDIAEGYSVSREKKESFPLTVTSAQKNPTAFYLCASSIAGAREQYFGPGTRLTVT.